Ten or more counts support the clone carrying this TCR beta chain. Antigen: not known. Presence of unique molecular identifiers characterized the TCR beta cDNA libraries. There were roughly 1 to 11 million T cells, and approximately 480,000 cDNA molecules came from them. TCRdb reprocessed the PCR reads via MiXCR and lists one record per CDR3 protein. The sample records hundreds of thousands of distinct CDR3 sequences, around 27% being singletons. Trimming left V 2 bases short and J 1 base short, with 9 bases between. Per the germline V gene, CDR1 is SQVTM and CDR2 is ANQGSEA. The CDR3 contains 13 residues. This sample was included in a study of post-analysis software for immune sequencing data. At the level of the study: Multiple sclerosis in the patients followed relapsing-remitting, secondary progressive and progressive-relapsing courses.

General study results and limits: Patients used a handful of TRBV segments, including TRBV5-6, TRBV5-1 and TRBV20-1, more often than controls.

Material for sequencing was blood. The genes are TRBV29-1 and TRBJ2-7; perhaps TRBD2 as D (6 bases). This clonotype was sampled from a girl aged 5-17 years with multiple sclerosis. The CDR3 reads CSVEMGGSYEQYF. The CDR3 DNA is TGCAGCGTTGAAATGGGGGGTTCCTACGAGCAGTACTTC.